This T cell receptor beta chain was identified during a study of OX40 agonist ivuxolimab in advanced cancers. At the level of the study: Patients in the trial were receiving intravenous ivuxolimab every 2 weeks, at doses of 0.01 to 10 mg/kg.

The length of the CDR3 is 18 residues. Trimming pared 0 bases from V and 0 bases from J, leaving 16 bases between. Germline CDR1 SGHRS, CDR2 YFSETQ. Profiled with immunoSEQ multiplex PCR; TCRdb holds only in-frame clones, not every one. Of tens of thousands of clones in the sample, approximately 80% were seen once. This chain uses TRBV5-1 with TRBJ1-3; tentatively, D is TRBD1 (6 bases). Sequencing was performed on CD4+ or CD8+ T cells sorted from blood, taken in a trial of the OX40 agonist ivuxolimab. The sequence was collected from an adult with an advanced solid tumor such as melanoma, head and neck, liver or kidney cancer. Here the CDR3 reads CASSLEPTGTFSGNTIYF. In DNA form, the CDR3 reads TGCGCCAGCAGCTTGGAACCGACAGGAACCTTCTCTGGAAACACCATATATTTT.